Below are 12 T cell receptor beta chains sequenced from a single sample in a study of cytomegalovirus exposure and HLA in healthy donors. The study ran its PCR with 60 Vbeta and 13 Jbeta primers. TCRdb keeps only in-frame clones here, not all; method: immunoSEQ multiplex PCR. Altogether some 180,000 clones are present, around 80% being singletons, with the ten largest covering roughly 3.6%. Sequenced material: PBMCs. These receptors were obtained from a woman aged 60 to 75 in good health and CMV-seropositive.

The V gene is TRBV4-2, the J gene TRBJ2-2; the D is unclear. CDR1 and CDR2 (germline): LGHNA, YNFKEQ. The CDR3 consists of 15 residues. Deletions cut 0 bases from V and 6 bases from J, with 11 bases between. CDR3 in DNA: TGTGCCAGCAGCCAAGAAGTGATTAGTCCCGGGGAGCTGTTTTTT. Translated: CASSQEVISPGELFF.

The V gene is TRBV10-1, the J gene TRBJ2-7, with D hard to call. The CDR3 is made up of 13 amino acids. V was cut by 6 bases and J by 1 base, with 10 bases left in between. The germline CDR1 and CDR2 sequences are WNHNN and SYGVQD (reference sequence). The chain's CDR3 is CASRAGYSYEQYF. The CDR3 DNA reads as TGCGCCAGCAGGGCAGGATATTCCTACGAGCAGTACTTC.

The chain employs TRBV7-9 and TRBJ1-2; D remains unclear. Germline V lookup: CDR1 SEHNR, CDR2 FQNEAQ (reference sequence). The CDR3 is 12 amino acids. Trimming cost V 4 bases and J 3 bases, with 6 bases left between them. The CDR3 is CASSYEYYGYTF. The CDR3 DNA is TGTGCCAGCAGCTACGAGTACTATGGCTACACCTTC.

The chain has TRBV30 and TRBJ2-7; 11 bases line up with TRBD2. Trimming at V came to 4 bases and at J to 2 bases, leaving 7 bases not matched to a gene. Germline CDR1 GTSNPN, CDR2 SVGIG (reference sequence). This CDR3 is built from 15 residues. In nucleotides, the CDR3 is TGTGCCTGGACCATAGGACTAGCGGGCCCCTACGAGCAGTACTTC. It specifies CAWTIGLAGPYEQYF.

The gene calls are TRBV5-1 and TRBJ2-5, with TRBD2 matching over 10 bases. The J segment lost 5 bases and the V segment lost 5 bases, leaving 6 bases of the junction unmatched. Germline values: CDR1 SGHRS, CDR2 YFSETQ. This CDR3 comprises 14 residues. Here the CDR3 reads CASRGLAGVETQYF. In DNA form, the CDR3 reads TGCGCCAGCAGAGGGCTAGCGGGAGTGGAGACCCAGTACTTC.

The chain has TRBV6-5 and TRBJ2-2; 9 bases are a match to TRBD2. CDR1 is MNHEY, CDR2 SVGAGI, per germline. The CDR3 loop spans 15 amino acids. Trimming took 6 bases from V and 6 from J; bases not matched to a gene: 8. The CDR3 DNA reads TGTGCCAGCAGCTTACGGGCTAGCGGGGCCGGGGAGCTGTTTTTT. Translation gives CASSLRASGAGELFF.

The CDR3 reads CAISINRDNYGYTF. The DNA for the CDR3 is TGTGCCATCAGTATTAACAGGGATAACTATGGCTACACCTTC. The chain employs TRBV10-3 and TRBJ1-2; D is perhaps TRBD1 (6 bases). This CDR3 is built from 14 residues. CDR1 is ENHRY and CDR2 is SYGVKD in the germline V gene. V was clipped by 5 bases and J by 1 base, with 11 bases between them.

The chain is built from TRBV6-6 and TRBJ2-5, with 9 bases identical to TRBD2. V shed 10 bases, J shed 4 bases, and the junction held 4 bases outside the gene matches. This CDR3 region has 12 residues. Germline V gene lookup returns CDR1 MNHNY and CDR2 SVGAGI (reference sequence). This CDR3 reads CATALAGETQYF. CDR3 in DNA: TGTGCCACGGCACTAGCGGGAGAGACCCAGTACTTC.

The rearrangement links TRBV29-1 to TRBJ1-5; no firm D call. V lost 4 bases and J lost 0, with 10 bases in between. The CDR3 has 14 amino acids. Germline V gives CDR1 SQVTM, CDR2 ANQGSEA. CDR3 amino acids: CSVGQVGSNQPQHF. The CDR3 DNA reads TGCAGCGTTGGGCAGGTTGGTAGCAATCAGCCCCAGCATTTT.

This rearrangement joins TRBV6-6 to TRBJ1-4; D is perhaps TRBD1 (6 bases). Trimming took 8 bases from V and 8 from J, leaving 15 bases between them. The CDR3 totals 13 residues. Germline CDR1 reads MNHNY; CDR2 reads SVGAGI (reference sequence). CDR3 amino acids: CASGGRGQEKLFF. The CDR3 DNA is TGTGCCAGCGGAGGCAGGGGTCAGGAAAAACTGTTTTTT.

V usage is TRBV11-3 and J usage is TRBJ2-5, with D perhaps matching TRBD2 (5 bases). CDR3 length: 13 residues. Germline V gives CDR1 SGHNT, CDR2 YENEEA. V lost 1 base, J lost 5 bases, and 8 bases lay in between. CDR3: CASSLGLQETQYF. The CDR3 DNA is TGTGCCAGCAGCTTAGGACTACAGGAGACCCAGTACTTC.

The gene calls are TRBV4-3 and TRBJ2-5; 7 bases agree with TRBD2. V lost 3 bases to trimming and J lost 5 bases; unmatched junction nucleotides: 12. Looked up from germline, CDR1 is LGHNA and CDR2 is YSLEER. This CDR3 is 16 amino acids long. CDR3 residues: CASSQIVLTSVETQYF. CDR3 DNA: TGCGCCAGCAGCCAGATAGTCCTAACTAGCGTGGAGACCCAGTACTTC.